The 12 T cell receptor beta chains in this list originate from one sample, sequenced in a study of tissue T cells after allogeneic stem cell transplantation. This table comes from immunoSEQ multiplex PCR, and its TCRdb copy is limited to in-frame clones, with some not included. This sample has over 900 clones, with about 91% found just once. The sample consisted of spleen tissue, taken at autopsy. All receptors come from a male patient aged 60 or over with steroid-refractory graft-versus-host disease after an allogeneic stem cell transplant. Some T cells may trace back to the graft donor.

The rearrangement joins TRBV4-2 to TRBJ1-4; D might be TRBD1 (5 bases). The V gene's germline CDR1 is LGHNA and CDR2 YNFKEQ. Trimming cost V 0 bases and J 9 bases, with 17 bases left between them. CDR3 size: 16 residues. The CDR3 DNA sequence: TGTGCCAGCAGCCAAGATCCAGCGGGGGACCCGAAAAAACTGTTTTTT. It translates to CASSQDPAGDPKKLFF.

V gene TRBV2 combines with J gene TRBJ1-6; TRBD1 agrees at 7 bases. Germline V gene data show CDR1 as SNHLY and CDR2 as FYNNEI. The CDR3 has 17 residues. With 2 bases clipped from V and 2 bases from J, the junction kept 6 bases outside the gene matches. The CDR3, as DNA: TGTGCCAGCAGTGAACTGGGGACAGATACCTATAATTCACCCCTCCACTTT. Protein: CASSELGTDTYNSPLHF. The variable domain in full, with the rest retrieved from reference TRBV2 and TRBJ1-6, is EPEVTQTPSHQVTQMGQEVILRCVPISNHLYFYWYRQILGQKVEFLVSFYNNEISEKSEIFDDQFSVERPDGSNFTLKIRSTKLEDSAMYFCASSELGTDTYNSPLHFGNGTRLTVT.

This clone has just a few counts. The rearrangement joins TRBV30 to TRBJ2-1; 14 bases align to TRBD2. This CDR3 region has 16 residues. Germline V CDR1 and CDR2: GTSNPN, SVGIG (reference sequence). V shed 3 bases, J shed 9 bases, and the junction held 10 bases outside the gene matches. CDR3 amino acids: CAWSRRWTSGGSEQFF. The CDR3, as DNA: TGTGCCTGGAGCAGGCGCTGGACTAGCGGGGGGAGTGAGCAGTTCTTC.

The chain combines TRBV6-6 with TRBJ1-1; D ambiguous. V was pared by 8 bases and J by 5 bases, with 12 bases between. CDR1 and CDR2 from the germline V gene are MNHNY and SVGAGI (reference sequence). The CDR3 runs 12 residues. CDR3 DNA: TGTGCCAGCGTCAAGGAGGGAACTGAAGCTTTCTTT. It encodes CASVKEGTEAFF.

V usage is TRBV7-6 and J usage is TRBJ2-2; tentatively, D is TRBD1 (5 bases). The CDR3 has 15 amino acids. Trimming took 7 bases from V and 0 from J, leaving 12 bases between them. Germline loops: CDR1 SGHVS, CDR2 FNYEAQ. The CDR3 region is CASTADSPNTGELFF. In DNA, the CDR3 is TGTGCCAGCACCGCTGACAGCCCGAACACCGGGGAGCTGTTTTTT.

The V call is TRBV12-3 or TRBV12-4, the J call TRBJ1-4, with D unresolved. V lost 4 bases and J lost 8, with 8 bases in between. This CDR3 has 12 residues. For the CDR3, the DNA is TGTGCCAGCAGTTCTTACAGCGAAAAACTGTTTTTT. Translation gives CASSSYSEKLFF.

This chain uses TRBV20-1 with TRBJ2-1, with D maybe TRBD1 (6 bases). Trimming pared 4 bases from V and 8 bases from J, leaving 9 bases between. The V gene's germline CDR1 is DFQATT and CDR2 SNEGSKA (reference sequence). CDR3 length: 11 amino acids. The CDR3 coding sequence is TGCAGTGCTACACAGGGCTATGAGCAGTTCTTC. It yields the protein CSATQGYEQFF.

The chain joins TRBV6-4 to TRBJ2-1; weak D call: TRBD2 (6 bases). Per germline, CDR1 MRHNA and CDR2 SNTAGT. Deletions cut 2 bases from V and 7 bases from J, with 9 bases between. The CDR3 is 13 residues long. CDR3 in amino acids: CASSDAGTNEQFF. CDR3 nucleotides: TGTGCCAGCAGTGACGCGGGGACGAATGAGCAGTTCTTC.

The chain has TRBV19 and TRBJ2-3; D remains ambiguous. CDR3 length: 12 amino acids. The ends were cut back, 5 bases at V and 12 bases at J, with 15 bases in the middle. Germline CDR1 reads LNHDA; CDR2 reads SQIVND (reference sequence). The CDR3 sequence is CASSPEAVSQYF. The CDR3 DNA sequence: TGTGCCAGTAGTCCAGAAGCAGTAAGTCAGTATTTT. Full variable domain (missing parts from reference TRBV19 and TRBJ2-3): DGGITQSPKYLFRKEGQNVTLSCEQNLNHDAMYWYRQDPGQGLRLIYYSQIVNDFQKGDIAEGYSVSREKKESFPLTVTSAQKNPTAFYLCASSPEAVSQYFGPGTRLTVL.

This rearrangement joins TRBV2 to TRBJ1-2, with TRBD1 as a possible D gene (6 bases). The germline CDR1 and CDR2 sequences are SNHLY and FYNNEI. V lost 8 bases and J 3 bases, leaving 13 bases between the germline ends. There are 13 residues in the CDR3. CDR3 sequence (DNA): TGTGCCAGCCTAGGGGGTATCGACTATGGCTACACCTTC. This translates into CASLGGIDYGYTF. Drawing the rest from reference TRBV2 and TRBJ1-2, the complete variable domain is EPEVTQTPSHQVTQMGQEVILRCVPISNHLYFYWYRQILGQKVEFLVSFYNNEISEKSEIFDDQFSVERPDGSNFTLKIRSTKLEDSAMYFCASLGGIDYGYTFGSGTRLTVV.

The chain has TRBV5-1 and TRBJ2-2, with a weak D call TRBD1 (5 bases). Trimming stripped 3 bases from V and 5 bases from J, with 8 bases between. Germline-derived CDR1 and CDR2 are SGHRS and YFSETQ. This CDR3 is 13 amino acids long. The CDR3 nucleotides read TGCGCCAGCAGCTATGCAGGGACCGGGGAGCTGTTTTTT. Residues: CASSYAGTGELFF.

This rearrangement joins TRBV18 to TRBJ1-1; 11 bases fit TRBD1. Germline V gives CDR1 KGHSH, CDR2 LQKENI. The junction had 10 bases not matched to a gene; V was cut back by 4 bases and J by 3 bases. This CDR3 is 17 amino acids long. The CDR3 DNA reads as TGTGCCAGCTCACATGGACAGGGGGCCCTGGGGGACACTGAAGCTTTCTTT. It encodes CASSHGQGALGDTEAFF.